This T cell receptor (beta chain) was found in a study of blood T cells in healthy people across ages. For the second PCR, which ran for roughly 6 to 12 cycles, a sample-barcoded 5' primer and a J-beta primer mix were used. TCRdb used MiXCR to reprocess the 5' RACE reads, holding one entry per CDR3 protein. The data hold around 940,000 distinct CDR3 sequences, with approximately 50% observed a single time. This clonotype showed up just a few times. Per germline, CDR1 SGHAT and CDR2 FQNNGV. The junction had 7 bases not matched to a gene; V was cut back by 4 bases and J by 4 bases. The CDR3 extends over 15 amino acids. Healthy individuals of Caucasian origin from Russia, aged roughly 6 to 100, served as donors.

The clonotype was recovered from a woman in her fifties or sixties in good health. The V gene is TRBV11-2, the J gene TRBJ2-3; 8 positions match TRBD2. Sequencing input: blood. CDR3 DNA: TGTGCCAGCAGCTCAATAGCGGGGCCCCCAGATACGCAGTATTTT. This translates into CASSSIAGPPDTQYF.